This T cell receptor beta chain was sequenced for a study of cytomegalovirus exposure and HLA in healthy donors. A single count supports this clone. PCR involved 60 Vbeta and 13 Jbeta primers. Profiling relied on immunoSEQ multiplex PCR, and the TCRdb table lists in-frame clones only, not all of them. Of around 160,000 clones listed, 68% are singletons. Germline lookup yields CDR1 SGHTA and CDR2 FQGNSA. V lost 1 base and J lost 12, with 12 bases in between. This CDR3 has 12 residues. The source of this sequence is a woman in her thirties or forties in good health and CMV-seropositive. The chain uses TRBV7-2 and TRBJ1-2, with a possible D match to TRBD1 (5 bases). The specimen was PBMCs. The chain's CDR3 is CASSLDVGGNTF. The CDR3 DNA is TGTGCCAGCAGCTTAGATGTGGGGGGAAACACCTTC.